These 8 T cell receptor beta chains came from one sample sequenced in a study of blood T cell repertoires in COVID-19. Profiled with immunoSEQ multiplex PCR; TCRdb holds only in-frame clones, not every one. The table records roughly 70,000 clones, approximately 71% of them present only once. The material sequenced was peripheral blood. The receptors stem from a man between 65 and 85 years old with COVID-19, enrolled during active disease.

The gene calls are TRBV28 and TRBJ1-6; unclear D gene. V shed 6 bases and J shed 8 bases, with 11 bases lying between them. This CDR3 has 13 residues. CDR1 MDHEN and CDR2 SYDVKM come from the germline V gene. The CDR3 nucleotides are TGTGCCAGCAGGAACGCCCGGGATTCACCCCTCCACTTT. It translates to CASRNARDSPLHF.

This clone was seen only once. The chain links TRBV14 to TRBJ2-7, with 7 bases aligning to TRBD1. This CDR3 contains 14 residues. The V and J ends lost 4 bases and 5 bases, in that order; junction bases with no gene match: 8. Germline V CDR1 and CDR2: SGHDN, FVKESK. The CDR3 here is CASSRQTGIHEQYF. In nucleotides, the CDR3 is TGTGCCAGCAGCCGACAGACAGGGATCCACGAGCAGTACTTC.

The CDR3 reads CATSPDMGTDTQYF. CDR3 sequence (DNA): TGTGCCACCAGCCCGGACATGGGCACAGATACGCAGTATTTT. V and J are TRBV15 and TRBJ2-3, with D perhaps TRBD1 (5 bases). The CDR3 has 14 amino acids. Deletions cut 5 bases from V and 1 base from J, with 10 bases between. The germline gives CDR1 LNHNV, CDR2 YYDKDF (reference sequence).

The V and J genes are TRBV6-5 and TRBJ1-2, with 9 bases that match TRBD1. The CDR3 is 15 amino acids. Trimming took 6 bases from V and 4 from J; bases not matched to a gene: 9. Germline values: CDR1 MNHEY, CDR2 SVGAGI. CDR3 in amino acids: CASRFDRGSLYGYTF. CDR3 sequence (DNA): TGTGCCAGCAGGTTTGACAGGGGGAGTCTCTATGGCTACACCTTC.

The gene calls are TRBV9 and TRBJ2-7; tentative D call: TRBD1 (6 bases). Germline CDR1 is SGDLS and CDR2 is YYNGEE. CDR3 size: 15 residues. Trimming pared 0 bases from V and 3 bases from J, leaving 13 bases between. For the CDR3, the DNA is TGTGCCAGCAGCGTAGCAGCACAGGGTAACTACGAGCAGTACTTC. Translated: CASSVAAQGNYEQYF.

In this sample, this clone turned up a few times. The chain employs TRBV5-1 and TRBJ1-1; TRBD1 matches at 7 bases. V gave up 4 bases and J gave up 1 base; unmatched junction bases: 4. CDR1 and CDR2 from the germline V gene are SGHRS and YFSETQ. The CDR3 covers 14 residues. The chain's CDR3 is CASSTGQTNTEAFF. The CDR3 nucleotides read TGCGCCAGCAGCACGGGACAGACGAACACTGAAGCTTTCTTT.

J is TRBJ2-1 and V is TRBV4-3; D gene ambiguous. V lost 1 base to trimming and J lost 0 bases, with 13 bases between them. The germline V gene has CDR1 LGHNA and CDR2 YSLEER. This CDR3 comprises 17 residues. In nucleotides, the CDR3 is TGCGCCAGCAGCCAAGCTCCGATTCGGAGCTCCTACAATGAGCAGTTCTTC. It encodes CASSQAPIRSSYNEQFF.

The genes are TRBV5-6 and TRBJ2-1, with TRBD1 as a possible D gene (6 bases). V was clipped by 2 bases and J by 5 bases, with 14 bases between them. Germline V gene sequence: CDR1 SGHDT, CDR2 YYEEEE. CDR3 length: 15 residues. The CDR3 coding sequence is TGTGCCAGCAGCTTTAATCCAGGGGCCGACAATGAGCAGTTCTTC. Translating gives CASSFNPGADNEQFF.